This T cell receptor (beta chain) was found in a study of cytomegalovirus exposure and HLA in healthy donors. About the study: HLA-typed donors contributed about 85 million unique TCRs, which were held in an early data release.

Concerning this clone: Its target is not known.

Overall study findings and caveats: Through in vitro validation, a few CMV-associated chains were shown to be specific for CMV antigens. The study designated fewer than 200 TCR beta chains cytomegalovirus-associated.

The length of the CDR3 is 15 residues. Germline V CDR1 and CDR2: MNHEY, SMNVEV (reference sequence). J was trimmed by 8 bases and V by 2 bases; bases with no gene match: 3. The PCR contained 60 Vbeta and 13 Jbeta primers. Original methodology: Unique TCR beta chains numbered approximately 76 million in a later analysis, with 10 million to 14 million shared. Here immunoSEQ multiplex PCR was the method, and the copy in TCRdb shows in-frame clones only, minus some. Clone size and the V and J calls come from that table; the DNA yielded D and trimming. The sample lists 150,000 or so clones; approximately 74% were seen once.

V is TRBV27 and J is TRBJ1-6; 10 bases are a match to TRBD1. The sequenced material came from PBMCs. The receptor comes from a man aged 18 to 35 in good health and CMV-seropositive. The DNA of the CDR3 is TGTGCCAGCAGTTTAGACAGGGGGCTATATTCACCCCTCCACTTT. Residues: CASSLDRGLYSPLHF.